This entry lists 20 T cell receptor beta chains sequenced from one sample in a study of radiotherapy plus CTLA-4 blockade in lung cancer. The assay was immunoSEQ multiplex PCR, and TCRdb's table has in-frame clones only and misses some. The data show about 110,000 clones, roughly 80% seen once. The specimen comprised peripheral blood, sampled from a patient treated with radiotherapy plus ipilimumab. Source of these receptors: a human donor with non-small cell lung cancer that progressed on radiotherapy plus ipilimumab. Some clones in this sample may be carry-over from other donors' samples.

Points on this clone: Other DNA sequences in the same sample also yield this CDR3. The rearrangement joins TRBV6-4 to TRBJ2-3; the match to TRBD2 covers 10 bases. The CDR3 consists of 14 residues. The germline V gene has CDR1 MRHNA and CDR2 SNTAGT. The trim removed 2 bases at V and 4 bases at J, leaving 0 bases unmatched. The CDR3 nucleotides are TGTGCCAGCAGTGACAGCGGGGGGGCAGATACGCAGTATTTT. This sequence encodes CASSDSGGADTQYF.

This clone was recorded a few times. This sequence joins TRBV7-2 and TRBJ2-7; TRBD2 is a possible D gene (5 bases). Germline assignment: CDR1 SGHTA and CDR2 FQGNSA. The V gene lost 2 bases and the J gene lost 0 bases, with 11 bases spanning the gap. The CDR3 contains 15 residues. As DNA, the CDR3 is TGTGCCAGCAGCTTATCACCGGGGAGCTCCTACGAGCAGTACTTC. Protein product: CASSLSPGSSYEQYF.

This rearrangement joins TRBV27 to TRBJ2-7, with D perhaps TRBD1 (5 bases). The CDR3 runs to 16 residues. The germline V gene encodes CDR1 MNHEY and CDR2 SMNVEV (reference sequence). V was trimmed by 2 bases and J by 2 bases, leaving 16 bases between them. CDR3 sequence: CASSLNPRQRAYEQYF. CDR3 nucleotides: TGTGCCAGCAGTTTAAACCCGAGACAGAGAGCCTACGAGCAGTACTTC.

The sample holds one count of this clone. This rearrangement joins TRBV7-3 to TRBJ1-1, with D unresolved. CDR3 length equals 13 residues. Germline V gives CDR1 SGHTA, CDR2 FQGTGA. V was trimmed by 2 bases and J by 0 bases, leaving 4 bases between them. CDR3 bases: TGTGCCAGCAGCTTACGTATGAACACTGAAGCTTTCTTT. The encoded protein is CASSLRMNTEAFF.

The CDR3 protein is CASSLGDVGNTIYF. Here the CDR3 DNA reads TGCGCCAGCAGCTTGGGGGACGTAGGAAACACCATATATTTT. The chain has TRBV5-1 and TRBJ1-3; tentatively, D is TRBD1 (5 bases). CDR1 is SGHRS and CDR2 is YFSETQ in the germline V gene. Trimming shortened V by 0 bases and J by 4 bases, and 8 bases separated the two germline ends. The CDR3 has 14 amino acids. Full variable domain (remainder filled in from reference TRBV5-1 and TRBJ1-3): KAGVTQTPRYLIKTRGQQVTLSCSPISGHRSVSWYQQTPGQGLQFLFEYFSETQRNKGNFPGRFSGRQFSNSRSEMNVSTLELGDSALYLCASSLGDVGNTIYFGEGSWLTVV.

This chain connects TRBV7-9 to TRBJ2-1, with TRBD1 matching over 9 bases. Losses at the gene ends were 2 bases for V and 8 bases for J; bases not matched to a gene: 10. Per the germline V gene, CDR1 is SEHNR and CDR2 is FQNEAQ (reference sequence). The CDR3 spans 16 residues. The CDR3 loop is CASSLKSGTGYDEQFF. In DNA, the CDR3 is TGTGCCAGCAGCTTAAAATCTGGGACAGGGTATGATGAGCAGTTCTTC.

The chain employs TRBV19 and TRBJ2-7; weak D call: TRBD1 (6 bases). V shed 6 bases and J shed 1 base, with 16 bases lying between them. The CDR3 sequence is 15 residues long. The germline gives CDR1 LNHDA, CDR2 SQIVND (reference sequence). The DNA for the CDR3 is TGTGCCAGTAGCCGAGGGGGTCGCTGGTCCTACGAGCAGTACTTC. This translates into CASSRGGRWSYEQYF.

The gene calls are TRBV4-3 and TRBJ2-7; maybe TRBD1 (6 bases). The V and J ends lost 1 base and 0 bases respectively, with 10 bases between them. CDR3 length: 15 residues. Per the germline V gene, CDR1 is LGHNA and CDR2 is YSLEER. Here the CDR3 reads CASSQVMDSSYEQYF. The CDR3, as DNA: TGCGCCAGCAGCCAAGTTATGGACAGCTCCTACGAGCAGTACTTC.

The gene calls are TRBV7-3 and TRBJ2-4; the match to TRBD1 covers 11 bases. V lost 5 bases, J lost 2 bases, and 5 bases stayed unmatched. CDR1 is SGHTA and CDR2 is FQGTGA in the germline V gene. The CDR3 is 16 amino acids. This CDR3 is CASSLGQGATKNIQYF. Written as DNA, the CDR3 is TGTGCCAGCAGCCTCGGACAGGGGGCTACCAAAAACATTCAGTACTTC.

This chain joins TRBV2 and TRBJ1-4, with D unclear. This CDR3 region has 13 residues. V lost 11 bases and J lost 6, with 16 bases in between. The germline V gene encodes CDR1 SNHLY and CDR2 FYNNEI. DNA of the CDR3: TGTGCCGGAGGAGGTCGAACACATGAAAAACTGTTTTTT. Encoded protein: CAGGGRTHEKLFF.

This clone was seen only a few times. The rearrangement uses TRBV5-4 and TRBJ2-3, with TRBD1 as a possible D gene (5 bases). The V end was cut by 2 bases, the J end by 2 bases, with 9 bases between. This CDR3 is built from 14 residues. The germline CDR1 and CDR2 sequences are SGHNT and YYREEE (reference sequence). In DNA form, the CDR3 reads TGTGCCAGCAGCTTCGACAGAGTCACAGATACGCAGTATTTT. It yields the protein CASSFDRVTDTQYF.

The V call is TRBV27, the J call TRBJ1-6; D remains unclear. Germline CDR1 reads MNHEY; CDR2 reads SMNVEV (reference sequence). V was clipped by 0 bases and J by 4 bases, with 4 bases between them. CDR3 length: 14 residues. CDR3 protein: CASSLSGYNSPLHF. CDR3 bases: TGTGCCAGCAGTTTATCCGGTTATAATTCACCCCTCCACTTT.

V is TRBV11-1 and J is TRBJ2-5; TRBD2 matches 12 bases. Germline V gene sequence: CDR1 SGHAT, CDR2 FQDESV (reference sequence). V trimming: 5 bases; J trimming: 2 bases; junction bases outside the gene matches: 6. This CDR3 is built from 16 residues. The CDR3 protein is CASSRNGLAGQETQYF. The CDR3 DNA follows: TGTGCCAGCAGCCGAAACGGACTAGCGGGACAAGAGACCCAGTACTTC.

The V gene is TRBV7-9, the J gene TRBJ2-3; maybe TRBD2 (5 bases). Germline values: CDR1 SEHNR, CDR2 FQNEAQ (reference sequence). CDR3 length: 17 amino acids. Trimming left V 3 bases short and J 0 bases short, with 16 bases between. The CDR3 is CASSFVEGKGSTDTQYF. As DNA, the CDR3 is TGTGCCAGCAGCTTCGTAGAGGGCAAGGGTAGCACAGATACGCAGTATTTT.

This chain joins TRBV7-2 and TRBJ2-1, with D perhaps matching TRBD2 (5 bases). Germline V gene data show CDR1 as SGHTA and CDR2 as FQGNSA. With 4 bases removed from V and 3 bases from J, the gap between germline ends came to 13 bases. The CDR3 extends over 15 amino acids. The CDR3 DNA reads TGTGCCAGCAGCTCCCCCCCGGCGGGCTACAATGAGCAGTTCTTC. Protein: CASSSPPAGYNEQFF.

This clone appeared once. The chain joins TRBV5-6 to TRBJ1-6, with D possibly matching TRBD1 (5 bases). The CDR3 is made up of 15 amino acids. Germline V CDR1 and CDR2: SGHDT, YYEEEE. Deletions cut 0 bases from V and 7 bases from J, with 11 bases between. The CDR3 bases are TGTGCCAGCAGCTTGGAACAGGTCGGGAATTCACCCCTCCACTTT. This sequence encodes CASSLEQVGNSPLHF.

This clone has a single count. J is TRBJ2-7 and V is TRBV7-2; TRBD2 might be the D (6 bases). Germline CDR1 is SGHTA and CDR2 is FQGNSA. V was cut by 1 base and J by 7 bases, with 17 bases left in between. The CDR3 spans 15 residues. The CDR3 region is CASSLEAPLAHEQYF. The DNA for the CDR3 is TGTGCCAGCAGCTTAGAGGCCCCACTAGCTCATGAGCAGTACTTC.

This clone was counted a single time. V usage is TRBV11-1 and J usage is TRBJ1-1; D gene unclear. The V end lost 1 base, the J end lost 0 bases, and 9 bases lay between the germline ends. The CDR3 is made up of 15 amino acids. Per the germline V gene, CDR1 is SGHAT and CDR2 is FQDESV (reference sequence). CDR3 sequence: CASSLGARLNTEAFF. The CDR3, as DNA: TGTGCCAGCAGCTTAGGGGCCCGATTGAACACTGAAGCTTTCTTT.

The J gene is TRBJ2-7, the V gene TRBV6-5; D perhaps matches TRBD1 (5 bases). Deletions cut 7 bases from V and 3 bases from J, with 13 bases between. CDR1 is MNHEY and CDR2 is SVGAGI in the germline V gene. The CDR3 length is 13 residues. Here the CDR3 DNA reads TGTGCCAGCATTGTTCCAGGGAACTACGAGCAGTACTTC. It is translated as CASIVPGNYEQYF.

The J gene is TRBJ1-2, the V gene TRBV28; perhaps TRBD1 as D (6 bases). CDR1 is MDHEN and CDR2 is SYDVKM in the germline V gene. V was trimmed by 8 bases and J by 2 bases, leaving 30 bases between them. The CDR3 is 19 amino acids. CDR3 DNA sequence: TGTGCCAGCTACAGTTTGTTCCCGGGCGGGGGGGCAGAGAACTATGGCTACACCTTC. As protein: CASYSLFPGGGAENYGYTF.